This TCR beta chain was found in a study of cytomegalovirus exposure and HLA in healthy donors. General observations from the study: Apart from CMV serostatus, no immune exposure information was available. In presence/absence analyses, roughly uniform sequencing depth across donors was assumed. Associated with cytomegalovirus, according to the listing, were 150 to 200 TCR beta chains.

Unrecorded immune exposure was likely among donors, who were nominally healthy when sampled. As for this clone: Its antigen is currently unknown.

Primers: 60 Vbeta forward and 13 Jbeta reverse. Repertoires were generated with immunoSEQ multiplex PCR, while TCRdb's copy carries only in-frame clones and drops some. The repertoire holds some 190,000 clones, with 82% as singletons. The germline gives CDR1 SNHLY, CDR2 FYNNEI. The CDR3 length is 16 residues. J lost 3 bases, V lost 4 bases, and 10 bases had no gene match. The chain uses TRBV2 and TRBJ1-1, with 8 bases identical to TRBD1. The sequenced sample was PBMCs. The TCR originated in a middle-aged man in good health and CMV-seronegative. The CDR3 is CASSVSRQGPDTEAFF. The DNA of the CDR3 is TGTGCCAGCAGTGTTTCGAGACAGGGGCCGGACACTGAAGCTTTCTTT.